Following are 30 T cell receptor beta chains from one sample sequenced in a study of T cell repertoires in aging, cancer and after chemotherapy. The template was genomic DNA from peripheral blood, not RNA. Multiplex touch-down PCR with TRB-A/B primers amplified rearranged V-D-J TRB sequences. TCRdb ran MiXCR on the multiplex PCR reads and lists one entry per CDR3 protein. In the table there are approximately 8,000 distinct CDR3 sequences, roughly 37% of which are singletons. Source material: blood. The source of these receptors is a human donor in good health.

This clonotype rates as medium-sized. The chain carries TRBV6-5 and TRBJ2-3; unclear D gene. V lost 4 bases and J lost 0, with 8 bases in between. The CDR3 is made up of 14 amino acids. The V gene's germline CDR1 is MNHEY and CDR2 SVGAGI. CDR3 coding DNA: TGTGCCAGCAGTTTTCAGCTTAGCACAGATACGCAGTATTTT. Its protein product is CASSFQLSTDTQYF.

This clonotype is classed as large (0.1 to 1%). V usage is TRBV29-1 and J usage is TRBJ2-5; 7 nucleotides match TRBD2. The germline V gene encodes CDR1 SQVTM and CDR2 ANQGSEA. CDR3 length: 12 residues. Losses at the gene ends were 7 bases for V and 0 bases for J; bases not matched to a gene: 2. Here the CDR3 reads CSAREDQETQYF. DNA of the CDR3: TGCAGCGCACGGGAGGACCAAGAGACCCAGTACTTC.

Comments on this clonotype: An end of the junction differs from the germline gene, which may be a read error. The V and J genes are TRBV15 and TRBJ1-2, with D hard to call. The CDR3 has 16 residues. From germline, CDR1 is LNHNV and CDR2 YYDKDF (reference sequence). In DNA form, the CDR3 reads TGTGCCACCAGCCGCAAATCCGCGGGAGCGACCGTCCCTAAATTTTTC. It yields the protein CATSRKSAGATVPKFF. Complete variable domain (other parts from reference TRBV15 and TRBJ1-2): DAMVIQNPRYQVTQFGKPVTLSCSQTLNHNVMYWYQQKSSQAPKLLFHYYDKDFNNEADTPDNFQSRRPNTSFCFLDIRSPGLGDTAMYLCATSRKSAGATVPKFFGSGTRLTVV.

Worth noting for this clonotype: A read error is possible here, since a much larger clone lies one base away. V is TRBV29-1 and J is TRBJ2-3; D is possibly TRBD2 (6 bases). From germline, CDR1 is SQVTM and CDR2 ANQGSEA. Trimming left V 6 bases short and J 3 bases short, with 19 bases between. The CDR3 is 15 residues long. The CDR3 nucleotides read TGCAGCGTGACCGGGACTGAACGGGGAACAGATACGCAGTATTTT. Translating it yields CSVTGTERGTDTQYF.

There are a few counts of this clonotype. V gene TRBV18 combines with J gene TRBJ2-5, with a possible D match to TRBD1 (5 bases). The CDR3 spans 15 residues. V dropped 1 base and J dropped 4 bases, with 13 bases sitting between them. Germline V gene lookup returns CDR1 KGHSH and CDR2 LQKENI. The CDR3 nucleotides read TGTGCCAGCTCACCACGAGCAGGGCTCGGAGAGACCCAGTACTTC. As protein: CASSPRAGLGETQYF.

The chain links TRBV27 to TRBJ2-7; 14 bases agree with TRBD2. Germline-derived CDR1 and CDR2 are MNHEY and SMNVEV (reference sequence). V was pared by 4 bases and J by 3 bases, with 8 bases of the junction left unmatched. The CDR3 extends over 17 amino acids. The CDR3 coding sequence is TGTGCCAGCAGTTGGGGACTAGCGGGAGAGGGGGACTACGAGCAGTACTTC. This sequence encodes CASSWGLAGEGDYEQYF.

The CDR3 is CASSLTGQGNTEAFF. The CDR3, as DNA: TGTGCCAGCAGTTTAACCGGACAGGGAAACACTGAAGCTTTCTTT. The chain carries TRBV27 and TRBJ1-1, with 8 bases lining up with TRBD1. Trimming removed 2 bases from V and 2 bases from J; junction bases left unmatched: 4. CDR3 length: 15 residues. CDR1 and CDR2 (germline): MNHEY, SMNVEV (reference sequence).

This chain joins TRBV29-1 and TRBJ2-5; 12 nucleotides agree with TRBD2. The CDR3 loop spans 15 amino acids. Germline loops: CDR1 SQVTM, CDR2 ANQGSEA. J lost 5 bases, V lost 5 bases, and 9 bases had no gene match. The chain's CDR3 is CSVLTSGSQRETQYF. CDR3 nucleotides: TGCAGCGTTTTGACTAGCGGGAGCCAAAGGGAGACCCAGTACTTC.

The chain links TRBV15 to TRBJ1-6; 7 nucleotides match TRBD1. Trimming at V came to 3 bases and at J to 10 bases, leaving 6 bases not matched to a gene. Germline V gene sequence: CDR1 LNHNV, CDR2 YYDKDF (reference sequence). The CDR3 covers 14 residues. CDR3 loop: CATSRTGSVSPLHF. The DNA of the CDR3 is TGTGCCACCAGCAGGACAGGGTCTGTCTCACCCCTCCACTTT.

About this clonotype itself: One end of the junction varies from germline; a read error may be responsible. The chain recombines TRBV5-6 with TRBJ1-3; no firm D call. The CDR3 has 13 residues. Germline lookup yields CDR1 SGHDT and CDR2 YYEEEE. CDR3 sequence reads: CASSLGNGNTIYF. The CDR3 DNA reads TGCGCCAGCAGCTTGGGTAATGGAAACACCATATATTTT. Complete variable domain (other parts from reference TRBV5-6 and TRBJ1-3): DAGVTQSPTHLIKTRGQQVTLRCSPKSGHDTVSWYQQALGQGPQFIFQYYEEEERQRGNFPDRFSGHQFPNYSSELNVNALLLGDSALYLCASSLGNGNTIYFGEGSWLTVV.

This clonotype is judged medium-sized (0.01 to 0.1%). The CDR3 is CSVDEGPGYTF. For the CDR3, the DNA is TGCAGCGTTGATGAGGGACCTGGCTACACCTTC. The chain employs TRBV29-1 and TRBJ1-2; D may be TRBD1 (5 bases). The CDR3 loop spans 11 amino acids. Trimming removed 3 bases from V and 7 bases from J, with 9 bases in between. The V gene's germline CDR1 is SQVTM and CDR2 ANQGSEA.

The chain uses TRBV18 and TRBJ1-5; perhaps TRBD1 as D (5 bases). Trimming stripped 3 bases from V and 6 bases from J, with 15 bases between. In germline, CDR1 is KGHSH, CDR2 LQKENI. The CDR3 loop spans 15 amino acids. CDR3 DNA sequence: TGTGCCAGCTCACCCGAGGGGCTGAGTGGTCAGCCCCAGCATTTT. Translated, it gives CASSPEGLSGQPQHF.

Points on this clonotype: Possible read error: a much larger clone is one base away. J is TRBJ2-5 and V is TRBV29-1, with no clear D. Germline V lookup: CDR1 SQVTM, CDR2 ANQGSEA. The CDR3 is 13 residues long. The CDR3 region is CSCLWARQETQYF. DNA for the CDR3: TGCAGTTGTTTGTGGGCGCGCCAAGAGACCCAGTACTTC.

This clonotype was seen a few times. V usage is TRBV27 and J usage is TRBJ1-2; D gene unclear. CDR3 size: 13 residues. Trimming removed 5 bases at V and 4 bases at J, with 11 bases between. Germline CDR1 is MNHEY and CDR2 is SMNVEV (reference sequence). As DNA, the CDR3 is TGTGCCAGCAGTCCATATGGAACCTATGGCTACACCTTC. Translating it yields CASSPYGTYGYTF.

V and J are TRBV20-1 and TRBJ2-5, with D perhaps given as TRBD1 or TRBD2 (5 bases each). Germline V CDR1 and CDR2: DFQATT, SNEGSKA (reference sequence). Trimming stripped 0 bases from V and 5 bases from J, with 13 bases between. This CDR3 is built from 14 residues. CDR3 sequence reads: CSARDRGAWETQYF. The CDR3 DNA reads TGCAGTGCTAGAGATCGAGGGGCGTGGGAGACCCAGTACTTC.

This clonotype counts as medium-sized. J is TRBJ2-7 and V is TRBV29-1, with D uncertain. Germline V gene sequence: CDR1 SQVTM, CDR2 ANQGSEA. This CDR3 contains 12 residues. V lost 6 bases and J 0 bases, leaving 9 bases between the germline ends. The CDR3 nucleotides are TGCAGCGTGGTAACTGGCTCCTACGAGCAGTACTTC. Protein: CSVVTGSYEQYF.

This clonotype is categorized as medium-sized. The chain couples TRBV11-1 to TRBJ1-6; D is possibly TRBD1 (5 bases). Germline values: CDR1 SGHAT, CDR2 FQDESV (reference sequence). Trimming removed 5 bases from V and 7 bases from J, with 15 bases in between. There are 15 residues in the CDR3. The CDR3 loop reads CASSPTGDRNSPLHF. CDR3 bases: TGTGCCAGCAGCCCGACGGGGGATAGGAATTCACCCCTCCACTTT.

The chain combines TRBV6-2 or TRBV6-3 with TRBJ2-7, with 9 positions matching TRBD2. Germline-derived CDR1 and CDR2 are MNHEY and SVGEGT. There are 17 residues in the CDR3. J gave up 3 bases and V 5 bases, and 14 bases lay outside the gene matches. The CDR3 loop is CASSPTPSSGTVYEQYF. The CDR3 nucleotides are TGTGCCAGCAGTCCCACCCCGTCTAGCGGGACGGTCTACGAGCAGTACTTC.

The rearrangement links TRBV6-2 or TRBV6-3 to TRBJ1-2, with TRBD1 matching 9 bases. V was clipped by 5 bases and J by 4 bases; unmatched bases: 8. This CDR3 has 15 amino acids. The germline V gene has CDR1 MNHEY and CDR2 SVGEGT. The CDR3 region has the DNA TGTGCCAGCAGTACAGGGGGCAGGCGGGGCTATGGCTACACCTTC. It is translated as CASSTGGRRGYGYTF.

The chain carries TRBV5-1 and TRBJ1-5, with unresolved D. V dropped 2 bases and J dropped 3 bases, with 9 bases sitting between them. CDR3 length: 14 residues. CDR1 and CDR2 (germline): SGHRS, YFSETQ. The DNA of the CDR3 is TGCGCCAGCAGCTTAGGATGGCCCAATCAGCCCCAGCATTTT. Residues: CASSLGWPNQPQHF.

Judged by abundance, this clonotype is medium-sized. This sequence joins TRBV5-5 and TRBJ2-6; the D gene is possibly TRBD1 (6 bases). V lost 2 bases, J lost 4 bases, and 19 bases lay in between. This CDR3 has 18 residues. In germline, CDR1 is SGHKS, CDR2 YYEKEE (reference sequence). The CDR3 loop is CASSLQGLSPLGANVLTF. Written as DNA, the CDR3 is TGTGCCAGCAGCTTACAGGGCCTCAGCCCTCTCGGGGCCAACGTCCTGACTTTC.

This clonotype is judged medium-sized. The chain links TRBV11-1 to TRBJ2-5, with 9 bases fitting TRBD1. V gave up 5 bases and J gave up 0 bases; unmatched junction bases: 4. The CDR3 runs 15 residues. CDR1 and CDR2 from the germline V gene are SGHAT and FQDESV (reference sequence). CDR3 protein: CASSQGQGHQETQYF. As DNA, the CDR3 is TGTGCCAGCAGCCAGGGACAGGGACACCAAGAGACCCAGTACTTC. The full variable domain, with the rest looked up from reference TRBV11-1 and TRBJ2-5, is EAEVAQSPRYKITEKSQAVAFWCDPISGHATLYWYRQILGQGPELLVQFQDESVVDDSQLPKDRFSAERLKGVDSTLKIQPAELGDSAMYLCASSQGQGHQETQYFGPGTRLLVL.

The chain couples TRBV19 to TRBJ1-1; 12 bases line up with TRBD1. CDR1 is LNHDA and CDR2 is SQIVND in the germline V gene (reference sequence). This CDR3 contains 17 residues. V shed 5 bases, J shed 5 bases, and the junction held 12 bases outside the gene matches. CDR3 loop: CASSFFGTGGGRTEAFF. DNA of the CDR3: TGTGCCAGTAGTTTTTTCGGGACAGGGGGCGGCAGGACTGAAGCTTTCTTT.

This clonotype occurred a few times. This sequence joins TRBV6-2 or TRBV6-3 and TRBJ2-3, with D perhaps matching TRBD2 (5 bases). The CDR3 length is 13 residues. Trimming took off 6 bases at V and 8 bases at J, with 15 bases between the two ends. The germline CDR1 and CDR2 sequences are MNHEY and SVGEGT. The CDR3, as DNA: TGTGCCAGCAGGCCCCGGGATATGGGTACGCAGTATTTT. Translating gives CASRPRDMGTQYF.

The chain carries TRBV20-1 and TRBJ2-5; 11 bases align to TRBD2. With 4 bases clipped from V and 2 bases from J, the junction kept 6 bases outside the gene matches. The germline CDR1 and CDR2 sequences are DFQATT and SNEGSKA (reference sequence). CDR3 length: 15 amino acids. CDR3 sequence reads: CSAMRLAGNQETQYF. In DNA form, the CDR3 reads TGCAGTGCTATGAGACTAGCGGGGAATCAAGAGACCCAGTACTTC.

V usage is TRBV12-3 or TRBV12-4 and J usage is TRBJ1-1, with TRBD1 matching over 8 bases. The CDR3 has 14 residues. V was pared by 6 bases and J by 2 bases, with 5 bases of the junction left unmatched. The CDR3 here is CASRKAGGNTEAFF. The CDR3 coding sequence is TGTGCCAGCAGAAAAGCAGGGGGCAACACTGAAGCTTTCTTT.

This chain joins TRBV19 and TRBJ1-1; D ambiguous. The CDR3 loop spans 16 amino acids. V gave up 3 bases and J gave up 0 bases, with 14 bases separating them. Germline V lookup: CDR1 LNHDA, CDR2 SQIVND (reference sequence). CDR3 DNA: TGTGCCAGTAGTATTGAGCAGACAAAAATGAACACTGAAGCTTTCTTT. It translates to CASSIEQTKMNTEAFF.

The CDR3 DNA sequence: TGTGCCAGCAGACAAACTGGACGCCGCGAGCAGTACTTC. It specifies CASRQTGRREQYF. The chain links TRBV5-6 to TRBJ2-7; D is uncertain. This CDR3 has 13 residues. The V end lost 5 bases, the J end lost 6 bases, and 15 bases lay between the germline ends. Germline CDR1 reads SGHDT; CDR2 reads YYEEEE.

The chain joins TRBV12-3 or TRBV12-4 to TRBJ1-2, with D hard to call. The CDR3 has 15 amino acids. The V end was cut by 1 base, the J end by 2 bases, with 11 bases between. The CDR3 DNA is TGTGCCAGCAGTTTAGTTAATTGGGGAAACTATGGCTACACCTTC. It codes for CASSLVNWGNYGYTF.

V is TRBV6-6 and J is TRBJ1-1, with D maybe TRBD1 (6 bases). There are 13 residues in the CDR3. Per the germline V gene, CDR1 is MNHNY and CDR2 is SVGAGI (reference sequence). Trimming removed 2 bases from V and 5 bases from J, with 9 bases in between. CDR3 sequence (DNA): TGTGCCAGCAGTTACCAGGGGCATACTGAAGCTTTCTTT. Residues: CASSYQGHTEAFF.